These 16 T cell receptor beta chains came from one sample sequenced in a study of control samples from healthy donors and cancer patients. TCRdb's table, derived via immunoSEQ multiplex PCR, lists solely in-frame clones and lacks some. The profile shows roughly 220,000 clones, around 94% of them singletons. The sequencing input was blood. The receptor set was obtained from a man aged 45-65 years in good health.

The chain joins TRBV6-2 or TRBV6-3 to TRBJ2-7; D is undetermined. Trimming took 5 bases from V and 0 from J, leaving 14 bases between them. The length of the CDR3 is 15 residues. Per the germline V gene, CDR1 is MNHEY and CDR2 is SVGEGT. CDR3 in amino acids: CASSDGIVTSYEQYV. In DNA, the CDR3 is TGTGCCAGCAGTGACGGTATAGTTACCTCCTACGAGCAGTACGTC.

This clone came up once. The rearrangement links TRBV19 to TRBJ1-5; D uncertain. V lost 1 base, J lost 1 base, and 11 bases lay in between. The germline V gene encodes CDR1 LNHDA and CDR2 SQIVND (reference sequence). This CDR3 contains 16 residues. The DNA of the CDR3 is TGTGCCAGTAGTATAGTAACCATCGGGAGCAATCAGCCCCAGCATTTT. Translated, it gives CASSIVTIGSNQPQHF.

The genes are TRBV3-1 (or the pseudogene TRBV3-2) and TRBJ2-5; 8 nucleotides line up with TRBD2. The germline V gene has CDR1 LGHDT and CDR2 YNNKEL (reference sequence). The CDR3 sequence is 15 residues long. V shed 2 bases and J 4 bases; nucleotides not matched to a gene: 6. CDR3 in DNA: TGTGCCAGCAGCCAACTGGCGGGGGGACGAGAGACCCAGTACTTC. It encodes CASSQLAGGRETQYF.

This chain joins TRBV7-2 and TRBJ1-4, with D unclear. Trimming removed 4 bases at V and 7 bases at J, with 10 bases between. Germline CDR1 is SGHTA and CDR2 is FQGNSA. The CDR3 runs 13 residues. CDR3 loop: CASSYRTGEKLFF. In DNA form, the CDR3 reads TGTGCCAGCAGCTACCGGACGGGTGAAAAACTGTTTTTT.

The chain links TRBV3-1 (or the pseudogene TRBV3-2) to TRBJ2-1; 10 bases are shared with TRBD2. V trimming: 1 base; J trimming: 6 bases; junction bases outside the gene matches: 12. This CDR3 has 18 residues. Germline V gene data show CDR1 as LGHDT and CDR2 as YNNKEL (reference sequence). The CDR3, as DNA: TGTGCCAGCAGCCAAGTTCCTCTTCTAGCGGGGGTTTTCAATGAGCAGTTCTTC. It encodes CASSQVPLLAGVFNEQFF.

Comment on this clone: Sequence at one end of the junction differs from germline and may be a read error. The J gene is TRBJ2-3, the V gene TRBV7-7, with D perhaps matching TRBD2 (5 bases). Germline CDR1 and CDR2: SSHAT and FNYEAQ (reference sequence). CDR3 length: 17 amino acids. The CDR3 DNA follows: TGTGCTAGCAGCTTAGCGCACCACAGCACTAGCACAGATACGCAGTATTTT. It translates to CASSLAHHSTSTDTQYF.

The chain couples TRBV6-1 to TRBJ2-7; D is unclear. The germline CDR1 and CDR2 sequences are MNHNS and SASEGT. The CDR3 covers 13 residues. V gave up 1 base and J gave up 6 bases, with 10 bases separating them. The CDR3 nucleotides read TGTGCCAGCAGTGAAGTCGGTCACGGCGAGCAGTACTTC. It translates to CASSEVGHGEQYF.

In DNA, the CDR3 is TGTGCCAGCAGCTCAGACAGGGGGATAGGCTACACCTTC. Translated: CASSSDRGIGYTF. The rearrangement joins TRBV7-9 to TRBJ1-2; TRBD1 aligns across 9 bases. The CDR3 runs to 13 residues. With V trimmed by 4 bases and J by 8 bases, 5 bases remained unmatched. Germline V CDR1 and CDR2: SEHNR, FQNEAQ (reference sequence).

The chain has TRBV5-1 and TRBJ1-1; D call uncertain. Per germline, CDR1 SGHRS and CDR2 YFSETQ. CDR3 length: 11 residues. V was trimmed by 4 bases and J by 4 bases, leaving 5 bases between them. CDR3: CASSAATEAFF. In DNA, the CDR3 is TGCGCCAGCAGCGCGGCCACTGAAGCTTTCTTT.

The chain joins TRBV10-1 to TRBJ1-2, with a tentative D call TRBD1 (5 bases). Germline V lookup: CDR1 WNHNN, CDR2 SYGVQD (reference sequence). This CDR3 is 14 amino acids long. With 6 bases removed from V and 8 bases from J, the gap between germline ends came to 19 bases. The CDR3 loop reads CASSSGGTLSGYTF. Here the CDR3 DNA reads TGCGCCAGCAGCAGCGGAGGGACCTTATCCGGCTACACCTTC.

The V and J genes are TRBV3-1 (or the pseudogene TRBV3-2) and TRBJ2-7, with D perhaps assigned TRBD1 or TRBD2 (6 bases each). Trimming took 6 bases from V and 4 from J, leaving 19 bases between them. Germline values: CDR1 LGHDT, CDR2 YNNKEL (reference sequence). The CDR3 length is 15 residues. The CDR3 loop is CASSRPAGHFYEQYV. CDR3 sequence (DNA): TGTGCCAGCAGTCGACCCGCGGGACACTTTTACGAGCAGTACGTC.

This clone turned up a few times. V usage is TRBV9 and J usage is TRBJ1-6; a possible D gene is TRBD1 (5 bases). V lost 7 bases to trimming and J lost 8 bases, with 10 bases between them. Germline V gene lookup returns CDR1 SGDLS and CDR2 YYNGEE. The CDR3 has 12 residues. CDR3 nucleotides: TGTGCCAGCGCTTTAGGGGATTCACCCCTCCACTTT. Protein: CASALGDSPLHF.

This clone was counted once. CDR3 DNA sequence: TGTGCCAGCAGTGCCCAGGGATCTGGAAACACCATATATTTT. Translated, it gives CASSAQGSGNTIYF. The chain combines TRBV2 with TRBJ1-3; perhaps TRBD1 as D (5 bases). This CDR3 comprises 14 residues. V lost 4 bases, J lost 1 base, and 8 bases lay in between. CDR1 and CDR2 from the germline V gene are SNHLY and FYNNEI.

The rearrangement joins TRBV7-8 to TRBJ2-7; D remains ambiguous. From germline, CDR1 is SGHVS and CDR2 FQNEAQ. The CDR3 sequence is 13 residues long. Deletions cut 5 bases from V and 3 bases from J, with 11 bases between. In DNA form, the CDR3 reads TGTGCCAGCAGCGACGAAGGGATCTACGAGCAGTACTTC. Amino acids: CASSDEGIYEQYF.

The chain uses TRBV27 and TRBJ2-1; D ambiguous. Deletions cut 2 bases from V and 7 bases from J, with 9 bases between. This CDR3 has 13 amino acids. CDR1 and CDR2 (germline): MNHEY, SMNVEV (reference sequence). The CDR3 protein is CASSLGEVNEQFF. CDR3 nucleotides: TGTGCCAGCAGTTTAGGAGAGGTGAATGAGCAGTTCTTC.

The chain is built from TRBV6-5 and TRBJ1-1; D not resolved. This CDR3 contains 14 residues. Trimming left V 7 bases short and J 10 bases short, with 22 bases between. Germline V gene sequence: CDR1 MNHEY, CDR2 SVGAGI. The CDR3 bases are TGTGCCAGCAACCTCGACGGGAACGGAATCGCAGCTTTCTTT. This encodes CASNLDGNGIAAFF.